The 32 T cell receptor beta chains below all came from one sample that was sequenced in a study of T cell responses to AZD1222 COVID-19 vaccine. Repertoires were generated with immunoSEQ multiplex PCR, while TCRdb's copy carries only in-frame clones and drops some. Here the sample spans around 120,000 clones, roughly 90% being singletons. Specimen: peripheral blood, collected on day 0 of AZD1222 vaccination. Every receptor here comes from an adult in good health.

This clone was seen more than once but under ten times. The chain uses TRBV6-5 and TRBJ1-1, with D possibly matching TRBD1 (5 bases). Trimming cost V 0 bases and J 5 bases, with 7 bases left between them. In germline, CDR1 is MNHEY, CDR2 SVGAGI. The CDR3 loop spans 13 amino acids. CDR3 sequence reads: CASSYSRQTEAFF. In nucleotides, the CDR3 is TGTGCCAGCAGTTACTCGAGACAGACTGAAGCTTTCTTT.

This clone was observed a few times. The CDR3 sequence is CASSLSSAGGLNEQFF. Here the CDR3 DNA reads TGTGCCAGCAGTTTATCATCGGCGGGGGGGCTTAATGAGCAGTTCTTC. This chain connects TRBV27 to TRBJ2-1, with 9 nucleotides matching TRBD2. CDR1 is MNHEY, CDR2 SMNVEV, per germline (reference sequence). The CDR3 extends over 16 amino acids. V shed 0 bases and J 7 bases; nucleotides not matched to a gene: 7.

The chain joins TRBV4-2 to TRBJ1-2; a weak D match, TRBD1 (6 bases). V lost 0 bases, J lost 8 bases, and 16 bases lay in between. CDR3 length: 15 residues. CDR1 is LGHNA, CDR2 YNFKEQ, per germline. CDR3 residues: CASSQDPRGESGYTF. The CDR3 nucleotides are TGTGCCAGCAGCCAAGATCCTAGGGGGGAGAGCGGCTACACCTTC.

The CDR3 nucleotides read TGCGCCAGCAGTCAATCCGTGCGTCAGGGGGTTAACTATGGCTACACCTTC. Translation: CASSQSVRQGVNYGYTF. The V gene is TRBV23-1, the J gene TRBJ1-2, with 7 bases matching TRBD1. TRBV23-1 is given ORF status, its function remaining uncertain. The CDR3 sequence is 17 residues long. V dropped 0 bases and J dropped 1; count of bases not matched to a gene: 8.

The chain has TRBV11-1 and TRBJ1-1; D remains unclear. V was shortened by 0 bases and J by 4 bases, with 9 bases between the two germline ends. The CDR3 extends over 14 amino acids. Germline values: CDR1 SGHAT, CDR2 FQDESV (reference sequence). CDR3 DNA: TGTGCCAGCAGCTTAGCGAGCTGGGGCACTGAAGCTTTCTTT. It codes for CASSLASWGTEAFF.

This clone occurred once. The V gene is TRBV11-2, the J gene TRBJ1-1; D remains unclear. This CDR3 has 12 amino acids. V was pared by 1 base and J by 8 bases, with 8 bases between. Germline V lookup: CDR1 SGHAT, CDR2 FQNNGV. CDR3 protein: CASSLAAGEAFF. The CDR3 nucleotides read TGTGCCAGCAGCTTAGCCGCCGGGGAAGCTTTCTTT.

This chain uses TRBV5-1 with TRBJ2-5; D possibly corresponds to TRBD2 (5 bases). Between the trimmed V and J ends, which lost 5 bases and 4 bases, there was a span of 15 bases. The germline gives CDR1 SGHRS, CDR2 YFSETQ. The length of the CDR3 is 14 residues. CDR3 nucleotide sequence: TGCGCCAGCAGGGCTAGCCAGGCCCCAGAGACCCAGTACTTC. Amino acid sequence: CASRASQAPETQYF.

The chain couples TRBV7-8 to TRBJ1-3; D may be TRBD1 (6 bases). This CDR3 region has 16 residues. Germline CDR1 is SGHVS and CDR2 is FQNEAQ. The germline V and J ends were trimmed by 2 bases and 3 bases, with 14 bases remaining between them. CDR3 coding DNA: TGTGCCAGCAGCTTACGGGGCAGGGGAGGTGGAAACACCATATATTTT. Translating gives CASSLRGRGGGNTIYF.

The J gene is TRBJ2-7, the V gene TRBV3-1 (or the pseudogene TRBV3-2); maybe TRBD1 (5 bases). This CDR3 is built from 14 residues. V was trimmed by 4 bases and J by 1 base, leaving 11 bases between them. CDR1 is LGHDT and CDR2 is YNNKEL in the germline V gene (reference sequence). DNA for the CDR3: TGTGCCAGCAGCCCCCTGGCAGGGTCCTACGAGCAGTACTTC. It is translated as CASSPLAGSYEQYF.

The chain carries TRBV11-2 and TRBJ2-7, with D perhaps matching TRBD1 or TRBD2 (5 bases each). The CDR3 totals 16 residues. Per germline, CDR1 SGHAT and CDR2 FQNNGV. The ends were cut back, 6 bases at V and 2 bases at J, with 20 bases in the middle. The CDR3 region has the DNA TGTGCCAGCAGACCCGTTAGGGACCGCTTGACCTACGAGCAGTACTTC. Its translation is CASRPVRDRLTYEQYF. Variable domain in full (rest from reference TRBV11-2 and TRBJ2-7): EAGVAQSPRYKIIEKRQSVAFWCNPISGHATLYWYQQILGQGPKLLIQFQNNGVVDDSQLPKDRFSAERLKGVDSTLKIQPAKLEDSAVYLCASRPVRDRLTYEQYFGPGTRLTVT.

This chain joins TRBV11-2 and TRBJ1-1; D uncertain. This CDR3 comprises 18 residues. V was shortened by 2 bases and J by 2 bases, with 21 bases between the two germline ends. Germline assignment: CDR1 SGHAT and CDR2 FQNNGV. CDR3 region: CASSLSLLGGGGNTEAFF. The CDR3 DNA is TGTGCCAGCAGCTTATCCCTTCTCGGCGGAGGCGGAAACACTGAAGCTTTCTTT.

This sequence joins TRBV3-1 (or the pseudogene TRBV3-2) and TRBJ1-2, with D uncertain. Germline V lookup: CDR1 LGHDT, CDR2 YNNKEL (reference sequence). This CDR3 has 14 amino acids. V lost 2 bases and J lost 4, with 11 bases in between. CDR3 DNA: TGTGCCAGCAGCCAACCGCAGCTGGGCTATGGCTACACCTTC. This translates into CASSQPQLGYGYTF.

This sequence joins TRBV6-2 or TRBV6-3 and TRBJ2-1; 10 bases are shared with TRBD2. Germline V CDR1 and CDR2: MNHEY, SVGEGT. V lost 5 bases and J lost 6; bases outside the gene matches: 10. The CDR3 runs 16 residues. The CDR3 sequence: CASSVAGGIRGNEQFF. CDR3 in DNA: TGTGCCAGCAGTGTAGCGGGGGGAATTCGGGGCAATGAGCAGTTCTTC.

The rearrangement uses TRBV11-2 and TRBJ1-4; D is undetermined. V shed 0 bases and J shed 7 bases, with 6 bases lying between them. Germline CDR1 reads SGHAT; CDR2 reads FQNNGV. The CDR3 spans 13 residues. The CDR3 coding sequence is TGTGCCAGCAGCTTAGACCGAAGTGAAAAACTGTTTTTT. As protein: CASSLDRSEKLFF.

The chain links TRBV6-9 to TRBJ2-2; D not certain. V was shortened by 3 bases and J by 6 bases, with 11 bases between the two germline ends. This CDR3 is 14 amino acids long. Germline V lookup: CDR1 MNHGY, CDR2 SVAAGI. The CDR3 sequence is CASSYSAEAGELFF. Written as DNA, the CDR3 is TGTGCCAGCAGTTACTCGGCCGAGGCCGGGGAGCTGTTTTTT.

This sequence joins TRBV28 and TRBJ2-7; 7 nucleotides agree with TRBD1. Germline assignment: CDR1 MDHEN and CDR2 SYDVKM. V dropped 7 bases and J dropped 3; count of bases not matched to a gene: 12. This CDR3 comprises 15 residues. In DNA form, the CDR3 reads TGTGCCAGCAACCCAATGACAGGGCTGATCTACGAGCAGTACTTC. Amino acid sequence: CASNPMTGLIYEQYF. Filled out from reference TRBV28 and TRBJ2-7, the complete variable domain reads DVKVTQSSRYLVKRTGEKVFLECVQDMDHENMFWYRQDPGLGLRLIYFSYDVKMKEKGDIPEGYSVSREKKERFSLILESASTNQTSMYLCASNPMTGLIYEQYFGPGTRLTVT.

Here the CDR3 reads CASSLRAPYEQYF. CDR3 bases: TGTGCCAGCAGTCTTAGGGCACCCTACGAGCAGTACTTC. This chain connects TRBV6-5 to TRBJ2-7; D is unclear. The CDR3 covers 13 residues. The V end was cut by 5 bases, the J end by 2 bases, with 10 bases between. The germline gives CDR1 MNHEY, CDR2 SVGAGI.

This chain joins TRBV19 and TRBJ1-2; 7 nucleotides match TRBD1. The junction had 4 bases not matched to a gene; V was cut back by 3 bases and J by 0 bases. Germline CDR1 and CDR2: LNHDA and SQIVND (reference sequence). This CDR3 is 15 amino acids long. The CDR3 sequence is CASSMGGQPNYGYTF. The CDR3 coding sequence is TGTGCCAGTAGTATGGGGGGACAGCCTAACTATGGCTACACCTTC.

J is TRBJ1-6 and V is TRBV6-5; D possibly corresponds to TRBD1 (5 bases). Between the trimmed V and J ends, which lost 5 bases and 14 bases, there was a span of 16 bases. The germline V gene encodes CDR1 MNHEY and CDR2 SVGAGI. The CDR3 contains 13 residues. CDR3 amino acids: CASSPRRDGALHF. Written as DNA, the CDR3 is TGTGCCAGCAGTCCTCGCAGGGATGGGGCCCTCCACTTT.

The CDR3 sequence: CASSYTLVLNTEAFF. CDR3 bases: TGTGCCAGCAGTTACACCCTAGTCTTGAACACTGAAGCTTTCTTT. V and J are TRBV6-5 and TRBJ1-1, with unresolved D. Germline loops: CDR1 MNHEY, CDR2 SVGAGI. V was cut by 2 bases and J by 0 bases, with 10 bases left in between. This CDR3 region has 15 residues.

The CDR3 region is CAITHRGGDYGYTF. The CDR3 bases are TGTGCCATCACCCACAGGGGAGGAGACTATGGCTACACCTTC. The genes are TRBV10-3 and TRBJ1-2, with 7 bases lining up with TRBD1. The CDR3 sequence is 14 residues long. Germline loops: CDR1 ENHRY, CDR2 SYGVKD. V lost 7 bases and J lost 3; bases outside the gene matches: 8.

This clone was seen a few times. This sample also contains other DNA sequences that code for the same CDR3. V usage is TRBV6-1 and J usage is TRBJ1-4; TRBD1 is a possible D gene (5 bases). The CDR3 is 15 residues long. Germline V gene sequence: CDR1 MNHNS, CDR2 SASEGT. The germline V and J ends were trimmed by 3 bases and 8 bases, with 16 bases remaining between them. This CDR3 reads CASSEARGGVEKLFF. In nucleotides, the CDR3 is TGTGCCAGCAGTGAGGCAAGGGGAGGGGTGGAAAAACTGTTTTTT.

CDR3 sequence reads: CASSLTGKETQYF. The CDR3 bases are TGTGCCAGCAGTTTAACAGGGAAAGAGACCCAGTACTTC. This rearrangement joins TRBV12-3 or TRBV12-4 to TRBJ2-5; TRBD1 is a possible D gene (6 bases). The CDR3 extends over 13 amino acids. Trimming cost V 2 bases and J 3 bases, with 7 bases left between them.

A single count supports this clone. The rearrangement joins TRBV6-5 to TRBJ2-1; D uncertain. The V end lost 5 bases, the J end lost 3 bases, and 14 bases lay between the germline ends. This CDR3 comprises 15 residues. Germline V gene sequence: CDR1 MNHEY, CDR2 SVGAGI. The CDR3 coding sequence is TGTGCCAGCAGTATTTCCTGGACGGGCTACAATGAGCAGTTCTTC. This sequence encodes CASSISWTGYNEQFF.

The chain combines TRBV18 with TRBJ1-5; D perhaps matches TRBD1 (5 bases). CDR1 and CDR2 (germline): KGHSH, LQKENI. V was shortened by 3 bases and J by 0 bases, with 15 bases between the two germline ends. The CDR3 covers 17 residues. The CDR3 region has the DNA TGTGCCAGCTCACCTGAGGGTGGGGGTTATAGCAATCAGCCCCAGCATTTT. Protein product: CASSPEGGGYSNQPQHF.

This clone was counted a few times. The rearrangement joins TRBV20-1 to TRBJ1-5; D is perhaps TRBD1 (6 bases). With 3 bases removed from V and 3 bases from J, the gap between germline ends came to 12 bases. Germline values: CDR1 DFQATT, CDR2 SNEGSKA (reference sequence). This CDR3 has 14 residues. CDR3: CSASQDSFNQPQHF. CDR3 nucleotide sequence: TGCAGTGCTAGTCAGGACAGCTTCAATCAGCCCCAGCATTTT.

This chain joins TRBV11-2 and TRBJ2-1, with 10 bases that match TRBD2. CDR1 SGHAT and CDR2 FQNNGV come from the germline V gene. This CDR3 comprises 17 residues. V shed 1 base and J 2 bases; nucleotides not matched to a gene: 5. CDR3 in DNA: TGTGCCAGCAGCTTAGTCCTTACTAGCGGGACCTACAATGAGCAGTTCTTC. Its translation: CASSLVLTSGTYNEQFF.

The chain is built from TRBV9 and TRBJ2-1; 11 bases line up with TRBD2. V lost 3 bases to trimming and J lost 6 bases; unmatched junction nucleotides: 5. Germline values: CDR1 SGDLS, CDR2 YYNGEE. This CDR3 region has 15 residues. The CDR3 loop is CASSGLAGFGNEQFF. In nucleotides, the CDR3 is TGTGCCAGCAGCGGACTAGCGGGGTTTGGCAATGAGCAGTTCTTC.

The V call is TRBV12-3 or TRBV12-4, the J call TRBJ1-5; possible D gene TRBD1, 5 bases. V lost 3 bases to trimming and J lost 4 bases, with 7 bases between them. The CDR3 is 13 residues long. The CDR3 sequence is CASSLGENQPQHF. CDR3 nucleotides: TGTGCCAGCAGTTTGGGGGAGAATCAGCCCCAGCATTTT.

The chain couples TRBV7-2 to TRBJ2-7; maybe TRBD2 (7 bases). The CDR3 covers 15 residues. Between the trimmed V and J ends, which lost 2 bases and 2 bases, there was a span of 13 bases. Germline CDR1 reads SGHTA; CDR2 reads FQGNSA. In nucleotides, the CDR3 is TGTGCCAGCAGCTTAAACGGGGGGCCGACCTACGAGCAGTACTTC. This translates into CASSLNGGPTYEQYF.

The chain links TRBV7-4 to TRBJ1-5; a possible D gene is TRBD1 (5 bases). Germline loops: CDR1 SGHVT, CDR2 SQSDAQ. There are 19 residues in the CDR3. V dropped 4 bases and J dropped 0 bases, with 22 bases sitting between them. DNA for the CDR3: TGTGCCAGCAGCTCCGTGGGGCCAGGCCCTGTGAATAGCAATCAGCCCCAGCATTTT. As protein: CASSSVGPGPVNSNQPQHF.

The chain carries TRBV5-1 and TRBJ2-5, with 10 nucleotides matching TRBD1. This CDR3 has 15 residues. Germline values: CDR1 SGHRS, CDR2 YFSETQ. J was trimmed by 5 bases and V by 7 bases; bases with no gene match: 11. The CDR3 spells CASEIGQGGEETQYF. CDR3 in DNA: TGCGCCAGCGAAATCGGACAGGGGGGAGAGGAGACCCAGTACTTC.